These T cell receptor beta chains were read from a single sample in a study of blood T cell repertoires in COVID-19. The table came from immunoSEQ multiplex PCR; TCRdb's copy has only in-frame clones and leaves some out. The table has some 200,000 clones, around 80% seen once; the top ten hold around 18%. The specimen sequenced was peripheral blood. The receptors here all came from a woman aged 80 or over with active or convalescent COVID-19. CDR3s include the opening cysteine and the closing phenylalanine or tryptophan. Each record gives: D gene, J gene, clone size, V gene, CDR3 DNA, CDR3 protein. The D gene is left open where the match is weak. Clone size, where shown, is once, few, many, or a class for clones that have expanded.

-	TRBJ2-5	-	TRBV7-9	TGTGCCAGCCGTCGGGGAGGCCAAGAGACCCAGTACTTC	CASRRGGQETQYF
-	TRBJ2-3	-	TRBV9	TGTGCCAGCAGCGTAGGGCGGGTTGTGAGCACAGATACGCAGTATTTT	CASSVGRVVSTDTQYF
-	TRBJ2-5	-	TRBV28	TGTGCCAGCAGTCTCCGGGGAGAGACCCAGTACTTC	CASSLRGETQYF
TRBD2	TRBJ2-5	-	TRBV9	TGTGCCAGCAGCGTAGGAAGGTGGTCTAGCGGGGAACAAGAGACCCAGTACTTC	CASSVGRWSSGEQETQYF
TRBD1	TRBJ1-6	few	TRBV10-3	TGTGCCATCAGTTCCGGGACAGCTAATTCACCCCTCCACTTT	CAISSGTANSPLHF
-	TRBJ1-1	-	TRBV5-1	TGCGCCAGCAGCTTGGCACACCAAACTTCGGGAGCTTTCTTT	CASSLAHQTSGAFF
-	TRBJ1-3	-	TRBV30	TGTGCCTGGACTTCGGACAGCTACTCTGGAAACACCATATATTTT	CAWTSDSYSGNTIYF
-	TRBJ1-6	few	TRBV28	TGTGCCAGCAGCCCCGGCAGGGGCCAGAGCTCCTATAATTCACCCCTCCACTTT	CASSPGRGQSSYNSPLHF
TRBD1	TRBJ1-2	-	TRBV10-3	TGTGCCATCAGCCTGGGACAGGGTGGCGACTATGGCTACACCTTC	CAISLGQGGDYGYTF
TRBD2	TRBJ2-2	-	TRBV5-6	TGTGCCAGCAGCTTACTATCGGGGGGGAACACCGGGGAGCTGTTTTTT	CASSLLSGGNTGELFF
-	TRBJ2-7	-	TRBV28	TGTGCCAGCAGTTTATGGTCACAGGCCGAGAGCGAGCAGTACTTC	CASSLWSQAESEQYF
TRBD1	TRBJ1-2	few	TRBV27	TGTGCCAGCAGCCCCCAAACAGGGGGCGTCGGGGGCTACACCTTC	CASSPQTGGVGGYTF
TRBD2	TRBJ2-1	-	TRBV28	TGTGCCAGCAGTCCTGGGGGGGGGACTGGTGAGCAGTTCTTC	CASSPGGGTGEQFF